Given below is one T cell receptor beta chain in context. Its antigen is as yet unknown. The CDR3 has 16 amino acids. The V and J ends lost 7 bases and 1 base, in that order; junction bases with no gene match: 6. Germline loops: CDR1 MNHNS, CDR2 SASEGT. This record comes from a study of response to subunit inactivated influenza vaccine. Findings and limits, study-wide: Few new T cells, the authors suggested, are recruited by each seasonal influenza vaccination.

TCRdb re-analysed the RT-PCR reads in MiXCR, keeping a single row per CDR3 protein. Of about 500,000 distinct CDR3 sequences detected, approximately 7.7% appear once; the ten largest clones hold around 14%. The sequence came from a man aged 45 to 75 who received an inactivated influenza vaccine. The V and J genes are TRBV6-1 and TRBJ2-6; 8 nucleotides agree with TRBD1. The source was PBMCs from blood, collected less than 25 months after vaccination. In nucleotides, the CDR3 is TGTGCCAGCACTAGACAGGGGACTTCTGGGGCCAACGTCCTGACTTTC. It specifies CASTRQGTSGANVLTF.